A single sample gave rise to the 6 T cell receptor beta chains below, sequenced in a study of blood T cell repertoires in COVID-19. Data came from immunoSEQ multiplex PCR; TCRdb stores just in-frame clones and leaves some out. Of 40,000 to 55,000 clones in the sample, around 83% were seen once. The sample consisted of peripheral blood. The receptor set was obtained from a human donor in a cohort sampled during active COVID-19.

With regard to this clone: At one end, the junction sequence differs from germline, possibly due to a read error. Here the CDR3 reads CASSQRRVQSLLHF. The CDR3 DNA is TGCGCCAGCAGCCAACGGAGGGTCCAATCACTCCTCCACTTT. The chain recombines TRBV4-1 with TRBJ1-6; D gene ambiguous. The CDR3 is 14 amino acids. CDR1 and CDR2 (germline): MGHRA, YSYEKL.

The J gene is TRBJ2-7, the V gene TRBV5-4, with a possible D match to TRBD1 (7 bases). Germline loops: CDR1 SGHNT, CDR2 YYREEE (reference sequence). Trimming took off 0 bases at V and 3 bases at J, with 16 bases between the two ends. CDR3 length equals 16 residues. CDR3 nucleotide sequence: TGTGCCAGCAGCTTGGGAGGAGGGGGCAGCCTCTACGAGCAGTACTTC. Translating gives CASSLGGGGSLYEQYF.

As DNA, the CDR3 is TGTGCCTGGAGTGTCACGGGTCCGAGACAGCCCCAGCATTTT. Amino acid sequence: CAWSVTGPRQPQHF. The J gene is TRBJ1-5, the V gene TRBV30; D gene unclear. V lost 0 bases and J lost 7, with 13 bases in between. Per germline, CDR1 GTSNPN and CDR2 SVGIG (reference sequence). This CDR3 is built from 14 residues. The entire variable domain, with the rest obtained from reference TRBV30 and TRBJ1-5, is as follows: SQTIHQWPATLVQPVGSPLSLECTVEGTSNPNLYWYRQAAGRGLQLLFYSVGIGQISSEVPQNLSASRPQDRQFILSSKKLLLSDSGFYLCAWSVTGPRQPQHFGDGTRLSIL.

This chain uses TRBV5-4 with TRBJ2-7; possibly TRBD2 for D (5 bases). The CDR3 sequence is 15 residues long. Germline V gene data show CDR1 as SGHNT and CDR2 as YYREEE (reference sequence). The germline V and J ends were trimmed by 0 bases and 2 bases, with 12 bases remaining between them. The CDR3 loop reads CASSLAGVRTYEQYF. The CDR3 DNA is TGTGCCAGCAGCTTGGCCGGGGTGCGGACCTACGAGCAGTACTTC.

This clone was observed a handful of times. The gene calls are TRBV7-9 and TRBJ1-2; D is unclear. Germline lookup yields CDR1 SEHNR and CDR2 FQNEAQ (reference sequence). V gave up 5 bases and J gave up 6 bases, with 19 bases separating them. The CDR3 extends over 15 amino acids. The CDR3 region has the DNA TGTGCCAGCAGCGGGCGGTACAGCAAACTAGATGGCTACACCTTC. Amino acids: CASSGRYSKLDGYTF.

The chain uses TRBV3-1 (or the pseudogene TRBV3-2) and TRBJ2-6; 10 bases are shared with TRBD1. With V trimmed by 1 base and J by 3 bases, 6 bases remained unmatched. The CDR3 length is 18 residues. The V gene's germline CDR1 is LGHDT and CDR2 YNNKEL (reference sequence). CDR3: CASSQGQGAVVGANVLTF. Here the CDR3 DNA reads TGTGCCAGCAGCCAAGGACAGGGGGCAGTAGTTGGGGCCAACGTCCTGACTTTC.